This T cell receptor beta chain is drawn from a study of PD-1 blockade in classical Hodgkin lymphoma. Study-wide background: A 3 mg/kg intravenous dose of nivolumab was received by patients every 2 weeks.

Each patient's relapse followed autologous stem cell transplantation, and brentuximab vedotin exposure varied. The repertoire was sequenced with immunoSEQ multiplex PCR; TCRdb's copy has only in-frame clones and lacks some. The profile covers about 110,000 clones, with 70% to 90% appearing a single time and about 20% taken by the ten largest. Only a few counts were recorded for this clone. The antigen remains undetermined. Points from the study as a whole: Newly diagnosed patients had diversity similar to the baseline diversity of complete responders. At C4D1, TCR diversity had climbed significantly for CD4+ cells, though not for CD8+ cells.

The receptor was derived from a human donor with classical Hodgkin lymphoma. This material consisted of peripheral blood mononuclear cells (PBMCs), taken before the second cycle of nivolumab.

The CDR3 bases are TGTGCCAGCAGGGACCCGACAGCGGGCAATCAGCCCCAGCATTTT. Protein product: CASRDPTAGNQPQHF. The chain links TRBV6-1 to TRBJ1-5, with D perhaps TRBD1 (5 bases). V was clipped by 6 bases and J by 2 bases, with 14 bases between them. Germline assignment: CDR1 MNHNS and CDR2 SASEGT. The CDR3 is made up of 15 amino acids.